This T cell receptor (beta chain) comes out of a study of beta chain features in type 1 diabetes. This clone was observed a few times. Its antigen is not known. The CDR3 loop spans 13 amino acids. Trimming cost V 8 bases and J 2 bases, with 13 bases left between them. The authors reverse transcribed all of the isolated RNA, so sequencing captured expressed TCRB transcripts. Sequencing used immunoSEQ multiplex PCR; TCRdb keeps in-frame clones, though not all of them. Of 60,000 or so clones in the sample, over 50% are singletons; the top ten hold 2.2%. Study results and caveats: Significant though moderate, a shortening of TCRB CDR3s appeared in all four CD4+ subsets of Type 1 diabetes patients. Shorter templates might be favored by PCR, and equally so in patients and in controls.

This TCR derives from a woman between 18 and 29 years old in good health. Sequencing used Tregs from blood. The gene calls are TRBV23-1 and TRBJ2-7; the D is unclear. TRBV23-1 is treated as an ORF (open reading frame) with a function not yet certain. The CDR3 DNA is TGCGCCAGCCCCTCACGTGGGCCCTACGAGCAGTACTTC. Translation: CASPSRGPYEQYF.